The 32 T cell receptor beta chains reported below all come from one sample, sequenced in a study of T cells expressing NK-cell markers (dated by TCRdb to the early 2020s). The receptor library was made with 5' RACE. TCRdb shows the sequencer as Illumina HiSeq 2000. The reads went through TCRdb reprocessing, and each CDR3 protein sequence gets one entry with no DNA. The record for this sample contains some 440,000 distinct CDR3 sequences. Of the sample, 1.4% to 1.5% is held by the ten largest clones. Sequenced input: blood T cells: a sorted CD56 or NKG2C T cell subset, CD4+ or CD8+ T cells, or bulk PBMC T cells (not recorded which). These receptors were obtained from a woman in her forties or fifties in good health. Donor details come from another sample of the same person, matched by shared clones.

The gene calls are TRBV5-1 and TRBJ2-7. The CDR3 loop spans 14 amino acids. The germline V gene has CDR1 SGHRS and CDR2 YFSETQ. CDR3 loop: CASSLESGIYEQYF.

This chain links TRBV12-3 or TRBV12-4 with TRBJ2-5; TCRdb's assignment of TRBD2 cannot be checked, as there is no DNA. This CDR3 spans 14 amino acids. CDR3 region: CASRIGTAQETQYF.

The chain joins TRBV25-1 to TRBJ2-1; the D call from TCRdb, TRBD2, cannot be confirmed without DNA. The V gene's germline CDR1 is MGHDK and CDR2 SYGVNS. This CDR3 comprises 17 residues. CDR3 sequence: CASSEYRKREIYNEQFF.

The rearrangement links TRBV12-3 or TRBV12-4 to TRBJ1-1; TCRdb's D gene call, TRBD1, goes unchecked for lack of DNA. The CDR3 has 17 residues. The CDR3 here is CASSRRTGSDVNTEAFF.

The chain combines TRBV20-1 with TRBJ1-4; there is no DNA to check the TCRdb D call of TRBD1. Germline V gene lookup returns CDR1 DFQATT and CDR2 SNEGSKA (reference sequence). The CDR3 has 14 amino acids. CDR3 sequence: CSAKAGTGGKKLFF.

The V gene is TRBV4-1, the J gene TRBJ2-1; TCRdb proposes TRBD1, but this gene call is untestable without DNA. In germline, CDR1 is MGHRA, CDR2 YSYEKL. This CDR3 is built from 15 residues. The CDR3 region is CASSQPREKANEQFF.

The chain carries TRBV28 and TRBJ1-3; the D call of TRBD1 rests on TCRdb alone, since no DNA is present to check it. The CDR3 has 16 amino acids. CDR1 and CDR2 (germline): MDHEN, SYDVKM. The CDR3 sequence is CASSLWTGTGGNTIYF.

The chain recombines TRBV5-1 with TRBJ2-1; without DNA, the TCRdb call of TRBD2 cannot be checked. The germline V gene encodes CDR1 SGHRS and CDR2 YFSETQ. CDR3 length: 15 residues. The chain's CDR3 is CASSLVASDYNEQFF.

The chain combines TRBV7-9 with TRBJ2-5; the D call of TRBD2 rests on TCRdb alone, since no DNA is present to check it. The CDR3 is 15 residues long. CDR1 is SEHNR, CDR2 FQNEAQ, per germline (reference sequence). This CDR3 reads CASSYESLAGETQYF.

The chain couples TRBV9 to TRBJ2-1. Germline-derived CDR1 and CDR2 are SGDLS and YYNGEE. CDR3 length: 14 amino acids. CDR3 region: CASSVAGQTNEQFF.

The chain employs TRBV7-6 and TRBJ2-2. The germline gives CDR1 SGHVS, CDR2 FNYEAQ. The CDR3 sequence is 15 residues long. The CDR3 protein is CASSLGAAFTGELFF.

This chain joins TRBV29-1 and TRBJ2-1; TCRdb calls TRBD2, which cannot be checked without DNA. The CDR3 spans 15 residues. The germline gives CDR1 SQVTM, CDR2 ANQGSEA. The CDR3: CSVVRNASPRNEQFF.

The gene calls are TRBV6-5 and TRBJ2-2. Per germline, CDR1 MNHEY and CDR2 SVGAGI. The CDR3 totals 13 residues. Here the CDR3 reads CASRKHTAGELFF.

The CDR3 here is CASSLDGQGKGQPQHF. The chain carries TRBV11-2 and TRBJ1-5; TCRdb proposes TRBD1, but this gene call is untestable without DNA. This CDR3 contains 16 residues. Germline values: CDR1 SGHAT, CDR2 FQNNGV.

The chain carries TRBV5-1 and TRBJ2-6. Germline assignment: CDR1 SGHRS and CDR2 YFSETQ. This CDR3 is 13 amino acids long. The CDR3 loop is CASSQSGANVLTF.

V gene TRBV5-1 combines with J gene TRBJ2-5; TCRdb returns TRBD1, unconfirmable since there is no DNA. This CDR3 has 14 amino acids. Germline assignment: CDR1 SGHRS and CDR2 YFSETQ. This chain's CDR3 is CASSLFSGLETQYF. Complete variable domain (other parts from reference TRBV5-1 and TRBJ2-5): KAGVTQTPRYLIKTRGQQVTLSCSPISGHRSVSWYQQTPGQGLQFLFEYFSETQRNKGNFPGRFSGRQFSNSRSEMNVSTLELGDSALYLCASSLFSGLETQYFGPGTRLLVL.

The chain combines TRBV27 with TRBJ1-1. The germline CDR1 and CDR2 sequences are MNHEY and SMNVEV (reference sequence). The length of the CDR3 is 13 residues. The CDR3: CASSKSLNTEAFF.

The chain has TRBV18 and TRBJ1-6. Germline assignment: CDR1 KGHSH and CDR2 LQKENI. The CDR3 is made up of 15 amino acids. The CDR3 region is CASSPTGTLSLDLHF. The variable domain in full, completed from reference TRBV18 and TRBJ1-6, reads NAGVMQNPRHLVRRRGQEARLRCSPMKGHSHVYWYRQLPEEGLKFMVYLQKENIIDESGMPKERFSAEFPKEGPSILRIQQVVRGDSAAYFCASSPTGTLSLDLHFGNGTRLTVT.

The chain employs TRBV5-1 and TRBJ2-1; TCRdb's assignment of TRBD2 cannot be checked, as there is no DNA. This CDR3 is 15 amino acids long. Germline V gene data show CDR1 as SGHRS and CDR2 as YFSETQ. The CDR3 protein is CASSLLAGDYNEQFF.

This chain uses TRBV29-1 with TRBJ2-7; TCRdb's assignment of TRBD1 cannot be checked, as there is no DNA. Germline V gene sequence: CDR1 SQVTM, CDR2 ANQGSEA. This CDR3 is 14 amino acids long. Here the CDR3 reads CSAYGASPGGELYF.

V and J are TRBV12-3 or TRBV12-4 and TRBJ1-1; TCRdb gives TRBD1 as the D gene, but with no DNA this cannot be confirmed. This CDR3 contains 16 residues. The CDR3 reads CASSLDTGTMNTEAFF.

CDR3 residues: CATRTGPPTGELFF. This sequence joins TRBV10-3 and TRBJ2-2; TCRdb indicates TRBD2, and absent DNA this call remains unverified. The CDR3 extends over 14 amino acids. Germline CDR1 and CDR2: ENHRY and SYGVKD.

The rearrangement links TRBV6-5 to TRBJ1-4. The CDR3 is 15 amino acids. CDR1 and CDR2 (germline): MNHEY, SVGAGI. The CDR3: CASSYSTQPSEKLFF.

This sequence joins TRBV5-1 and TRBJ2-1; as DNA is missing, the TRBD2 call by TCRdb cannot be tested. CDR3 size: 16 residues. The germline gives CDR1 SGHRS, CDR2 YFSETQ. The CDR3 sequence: CASSLAGGGPRNEQFF.

CDR3 amino acids: CASSGPSSSGRRGDNEQFF. The J gene is TRBJ2-1, the V gene TRBV6-1; TCRdb returns TRBD2, unconfirmable since there is no DNA. This CDR3 contains 19 residues. Per germline, CDR1 MNHNS and CDR2 SASEGT.

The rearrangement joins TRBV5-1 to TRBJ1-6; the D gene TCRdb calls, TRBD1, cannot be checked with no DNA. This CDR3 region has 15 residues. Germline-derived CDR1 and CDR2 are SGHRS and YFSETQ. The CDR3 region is CASSLAGQGRSPLHF.

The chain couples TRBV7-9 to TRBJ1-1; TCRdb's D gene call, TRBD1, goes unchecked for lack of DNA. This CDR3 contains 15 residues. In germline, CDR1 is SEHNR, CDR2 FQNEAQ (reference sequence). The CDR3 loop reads CASSLSPQGATEAFF.

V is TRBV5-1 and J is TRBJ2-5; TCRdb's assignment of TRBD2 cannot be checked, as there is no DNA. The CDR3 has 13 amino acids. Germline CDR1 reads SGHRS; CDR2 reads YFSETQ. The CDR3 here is CASSTSWQETQYF.

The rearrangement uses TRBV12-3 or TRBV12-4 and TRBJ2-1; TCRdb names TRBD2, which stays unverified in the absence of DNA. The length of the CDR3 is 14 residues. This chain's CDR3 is CASSLGMLAGEQFF.

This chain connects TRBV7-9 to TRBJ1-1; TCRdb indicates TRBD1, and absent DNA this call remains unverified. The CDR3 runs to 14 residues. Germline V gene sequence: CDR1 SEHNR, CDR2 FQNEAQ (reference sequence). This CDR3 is CASSPTTVNTEAFF.

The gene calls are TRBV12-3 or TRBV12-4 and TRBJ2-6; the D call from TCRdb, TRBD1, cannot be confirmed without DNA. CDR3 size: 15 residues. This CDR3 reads CASRDQGAGANVLTF.

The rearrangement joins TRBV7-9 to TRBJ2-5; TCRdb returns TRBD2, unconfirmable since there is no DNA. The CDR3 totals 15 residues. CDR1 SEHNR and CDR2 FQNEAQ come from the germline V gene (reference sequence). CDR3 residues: CASSLGGLGKETQYF.